What follows are 18 T cell receptor beta chains derived from one specimen sequenced in a study of cytomegalovirus exposure and HLA in healthy donors. The study ran its PCR with 60 Vbeta and 13 Jbeta primers. The protocol was immunoSEQ multiplex PCR, while the TCRdb copy is restricted to in-frame clones and leaves out a portion. The table includes about 160,000 clones, around 72% detected once. Sequencing used PBMCs. Receptor source: a man aged 35 to 55 in good health and CMV-seropositive.

This clone was seen a few times. The chain carries TRBV7-9 and TRBJ2-3, with D maybe TRBD2 (5 bases). V dropped 1 base and J dropped 3 bases, with 14 bases sitting between them. Germline loops: CDR1 SEHNR, CDR2 FQNEAQ (reference sequence). The CDR3 contains 16 residues. DNA for the CDR3: TGTGCCAGCAGCTTAGAAACCGGGGTGGGTACAGATACGCAGTATTTT. It translates to CASSLETGVGTDTQYF.

The genes are TRBV27 and TRBJ2-7; D perhaps matches TRBD1 (6 bases). Between the trimmed V and J ends, which lost 6 bases and 3 bases, there was a span of 18 bases. This CDR3 comprises 15 residues. Germline V gene sequence: CDR1 MNHEY, CDR2 SMNVEV (reference sequence). The CDR3 DNA follows: TGTGCCAGCAGCCCTACGCCAGGGGTAAGCTACGAGCAGTACTTC. Translation: CASSPTPGVSYEQYF.

The chain carries TRBV11-1 and TRBJ2-1, with D possibly being TRBD2 (5 bases). Trimming cost V 5 bases and J 0 bases, with 8 bases left between them. There are 14 residues in the CDR3. The germline V gene has CDR1 SGHAT and CDR2 FQDESV (reference sequence). CDR3 region: CASSIGVSYNEQFF. CDR3 in DNA: TGTGCCAGCAGCATCGGGGTCTCCTACAATGAGCAGTTCTTC.

This chain uses TRBV4-3 with TRBJ2-5; 9 nucleotides agree with TRBD2. The CDR3 runs to 15 residues. V lost 4 bases and J lost 5; bases outside the gene matches: 8. Germline-derived CDR1 and CDR2 are LGHNA and YSLEER. The CDR3 sequence is CASSLLAGQRETQYF. In nucleotides, the CDR3 is TGCGCCAGCAGCCTCCTAGCGGGGCAGAGGGAGACCCAGTACTTC.

This rearrangement joins TRBV27 to TRBJ2-5; D is unclear. The last part of the DNA fits TRBJ2-7 better; the J call may be wrong. This CDR3 is 12 amino acids long. Looked up from germline, CDR1 is MNHEY and CDR2 is SMNVEV (reference sequence). CDR3: CASSSSRYEQYF. CDR3 bases: TGTGCCAGCAGTTCAAGCCGTTACGAGCAGTACTTC.

This chain connects TRBV7-9 to TRBJ1-2, with TRBD1 as a possible D gene (6 bases). Per germline, CDR1 SEHNR and CDR2 FQNEAQ (reference sequence). The V end was cut by 5 bases, the J end by 1 base, with 14 bases between. This CDR3 region has 15 residues. DNA for the CDR3: TGTGCCAGCAGCCTACGGACAGAAATTAACTATGGCTACACCTTC. This codes for CASSLRTEINYGYTF.

This chain links TRBV9 with TRBJ2-7; D perhaps matches TRBD1 (6 bases). The CDR3 is 14 amino acids. Trimming took off 0 bases at V and 0 bases at J, with 7 bases between the two ends. Germline V gives CDR1 SGDLS, CDR2 YYNGEE. As DNA, the CDR3 is TGTGCCAGCAGCGTAGCAGGGGCCTCCTACGAGCAGTACTTC. Translated, it gives CASSVAGASYEQYF.

The V gene is TRBV27, the J gene TRBJ2-7, with 7 bases aligning to TRBD2. V was clipped by 8 bases and J by 5 bases; unmatched bases: 15. The V gene's germline CDR1 is MNHEY and CDR2 SMNVEV (reference sequence). This CDR3 comprises 15 residues. CDR3 amino acids: CASGEPSGSPHEQYF. The CDR3 DNA reads TGTGCCAGCGGGGAGCCTAGCGGATCCCCCCACGAGCAGTACTTC.

This chain connects TRBV4-3 to TRBJ2-1, with TRBD1 identical over 8 bases. The CDR3 loop spans 16 amino acids. CDR1 LGHNA and CDR2 YSLEER come from the germline V gene. The junction had 8 bases not matched to a gene; V was cut back by 1 base and J by 6 bases. DNA for the CDR3: TGCGCCAGCAGCCAAGCGGACAGGGAGGAAGGCAATGAGCAGTTCTTC. Translated, it gives CASSQADREEGNEQFF.

This sequence joins TRBV5-4 and TRBJ2-1; tentatively, D is TRBD2 (5 bases). The germline V gene encodes CDR1 SGHNT and CDR2 YYREEE (reference sequence). The CDR3 length is 13 residues. V was clipped by 3 bases and J by 10 bases, with 14 bases between them. The CDR3 is CASSSRTLQEQFF. The CDR3 coding sequence is TGTGCCAGCAGCTCCCGGACTCTTCAGGAGCAGTTCTTC.

This chain uses TRBV7-2 with TRBJ1-5, with TRBD1 matching over 7 bases. The CDR3 length is 14 residues. Germline CDR1 SGHTA, CDR2 FQGNSA. V trimming: 4 bases; J trimming: 4 bases; junction bases outside the gene matches: 4. CDR3 region: CASSSRQGNQPQHF. Here the CDR3 DNA reads TGTGCCAGCAGCTCCCGACAGGGTAATCAGCCCCAGCATTTT.

CDR3 bases: TGTGCCAGCAGTGGGCAGGGGGCTGCTGAAGCTTTCTTT. The encoded protein is CASSGQGAAEAFF. The chain couples TRBV27 to TRBJ1-1; 8 bases align to TRBD1. The germline V gene encodes CDR1 MNHEY and CDR2 SMNVEV (reference sequence). There are 13 residues in the CDR3. V shed 5 bases and J 6 bases; nucleotides not matched to a gene: 5.

V and J are TRBV5-1 and TRBJ1-1, with 8 bases that match TRBD1. This CDR3 region has 16 residues. Losses at the gene ends were 4 bases for V and 7 bases for J; bases not matched to a gene: 15. The germline V gene encodes CDR1 SGHRS and CDR2 YFSETQ. CDR3 nucleotide sequence: TGCGCCAGCAGCAGTAGACAGGGGAGGGGGAGAGGTGAAGCTTTCTTT. Translation gives CASSSRQGRGRGEAFF.

The chain combines TRBV25-1 with TRBJ1-4, with a possible D match to TRBD1 (6 bases). V was trimmed by 6 bases and J by 5 bases, leaving 19 bases between them. Looked up from germline, CDR1 is MGHDK and CDR2 is SYGVNS. This CDR3 is 16 amino acids long. The CDR3 DNA follows: TGTGCCAGCAGATGGACAGCCCCTCAAGGAAATGAAAAACTGTTTTTT. The encoded protein is CASRWTAPQGNEKLFF.

This clone was seen once. V is TRBV27 and J is TRBJ1-4; 10 bases are shared with TRBD1. Losses at the gene ends were 4 bases for V and 7 bases for J; bases not matched to a gene: 0. The CDR3 is 13 amino acids. In germline, CDR1 is MNHEY, CDR2 SMNVEV (reference sequence). DNA of the CDR3: TGTGCCAGCAGTTGGGACAGGGGTGAAAAACTGTTTTTT. It translates to CASSWDRGEKLFF. Using reference TRBV27 and TRBJ1-4 for the parts outside the CDR3, the full variable domain is EAQVTQNPRYLITVTGKKLTVTCSQNMNHEYMSWYRQDPGLGLRQIYYSMNVEVTDKGDVPEGYKVSRKEKRNFPLILESPSPNQTSLYFCASSWDRGEKLFFGSGTQLSVL.

The count of this clone is one. The CDR3 reads CASSRIYFSSGGTDTQYF. The CDR3 DNA follows: TGCGCCAGCAGCCGAATTTATTTTAGTAGCGGGGGCACAGATACGCAGTATTTT. The chain couples TRBV4-1 to TRBJ2-3, with TRBD2 matching over 8 bases. Germline V gene sequence: CDR1 MGHRA, CDR2 YSYEKL. After removal of 4 bases from V and 1 base from J, the junction contained 13 bases not matched to a gene. CDR3 length equals 18 residues.

This chain links TRBV7-2 with TRBJ2-1; the D gene is possibly TRBD1 (6 bases). Germline V gene lookup returns CDR1 SGHTA and CDR2 FQGNSA. This CDR3 spans 14 amino acids. With 11 bases removed from V and 4 bases from J, the gap between germline ends came to 18 bases. This CDR3 is CASRLGAMYNEQFF. In nucleotides, the CDR3 is TGTGCCTCCCGCTTGGGGGCTATGTACAATGAGCAGTTCTTC.

The V gene is TRBV19, the J gene TRBJ1-2; D is perhaps TRBD1 (6 bases). CDR3 length: 14 residues. From germline, CDR1 is LNHDA and CDR2 SQIVND (reference sequence). V shed 1 base and J shed 7 bases, with 13 bases lying between them. This CDR3 reads CASSIVTRGGGYTF. DNA for the CDR3: TGTGCCAGTAGTATAGTAACCAGGGGCGGTGGCTACACCTTC.